This T cell receptor beta chain emerged from a study of beta chain features in type 1 diabetes. Points on this clone: Its target is unknown.

Investigators reverse transcribed all isolated RNA, so they sequenced expressed TCRB transcripts. The assay was immunoSEQ multiplex PCR, and TCRdb's table has in-frame clones only and misses some. The sample yields 550,000 to 850,000 clones, around 15% seen once. The J segment lost 5 bases and the V segment lost 10 bases, leaving 9 bases of the junction unmatched. The CDR3 consists of 13 residues. Germline CDR1 is SEHNR and CDR2 is FQNEAQ (reference sequence). Overall study findings and caveats: People with Type 1 diabetes carried modestly yet significantly shorter TCRB CDR3s in all four CD4+ subsets.

Sorting based on CD45RO/CCR7/CD25/CD127/CD95/CD27 separated CD4+ naive, central memory, regulatory and stem cell-like memory cells. This sequence originates from a man aged 18 to 30 with type 1 diabetes. The genes are TRBV7-9 and TRBJ1-1, with 8 bases identical to TRBD1. Sample: naive CD4+ T cells from blood. The DNA of the CDR3 is TGTGCCAACGTCAGGGGGCCGGGGACTGAAGCTTTCTTT. This encodes CANVRGPGTEAFF.